Described below is a single TCR beta chain sequence and its context. Its target is unknown. Focal radiation with ipilimumab CTLA-4 blockade was given to patients with chemo-refractory metastatic non-small-cell lung cancer. The CDR3 covers 17 residues. J lost 0 bases, V lost 3 bases, and 7 bases had no gene match. The germline V gene encodes CDR1 KGHSH and CDR2 LQKENI. This sample was taken from a study of radiotherapy plus CTLA-4 blockade in lung cancer. Sequencing used immunoSEQ multiplex PCR; TCRdb keeps in-frame clones, though not all of them. The table shows 30,000 to 35,000 clones, with 70% occurring only once. Points from the study as a whole: Response was reportedly best predicted by early blood T cell clone dynamics, with interferon-beta. Radiotherapy plus ipilimumab was followed by expansion in blood of tumor-derived TCR clones.

This TCR derives from a human donor with non-small cell lung cancer who had stable disease on radiotherapy plus ipilimumab. The chain links TRBV18 to TRBJ1-1, with TRBD1 matching 10 bases. The source material was peripheral blood, sampled from a patient treated with radiotherapy plus ipilimumab. The CDR3 DNA follows: TGTGCCAGCTCACCGGGGGGACAGGGGAAGATGAACACTGAAGCTTTCTTT. Translated, it gives CASSPGGQGKMNTEAFF. Together with reference TRBV18 and TRBJ1-1, the CDR3 gives the full variable domain: NAGVMQNPRHLVRRRGQEARLRCSPMKGHSHVYWYRQLPEEGLKFMVYLQKENIIDESGMPKERFSAEFPKEGPSILRIQQVVRGDSAAYFCASSPGGQGKMNTEAFFGQGTRLTVV.